A single sample is the source of the 26 T cell receptor beta chains below, sequenced in a study of blood T cell repertoires in COVID-19. Profiling relied on immunoSEQ multiplex PCR, and the TCRdb table lists in-frame clones only, not all of them. The table lists fewer than 120,000 clones, about 79% of them singletons. Sequences were obtained from peripheral blood. These receptors all stem from an elderly woman with active or convalescent COVID-19.

The genes are TRBV7-9 and TRBJ2-4; D not resolved. CDR3 length equals 14 residues. From germline, CDR1 is SEHNR and CDR2 FQNEAQ (reference sequence). Trimming cost V 1 base and J 0 bases, with 4 bases left between them. The CDR3 spells CASSLDIAKNIQYF. In DNA, the CDR3 is TGTGCCAGCAGCTTAGATATAGCCAAAAACATTCAGTACTTC.

V and J are TRBV5-1 and TRBJ2-1; 12 bases are a match to TRBD1. From germline, CDR1 is SGHRS and CDR2 YFSETQ. V shed 5 bases and J 9 bases; nucleotides not matched to a gene: 6. This CDR3 is built from 14 residues. The chain's CDR3 is CASSAGTGGLEQFF. The CDR3, as DNA: TGCGCCAGCAGTGCCGGGACAGGGGGCCTTGAGCAGTTCTTC.

In DNA form, the CDR3 reads TGTGCCAGCAGCTGGACCCATAGGGGGCTACAGTCCTACGAGCAGTACTTC. Encoded protein: CASSWTHRGLQSYEQYF. The gene calls are TRBV5-6 and TRBJ2-7; 7 bases line up with TRBD1. V was pared by 3 bases and J by 1 base, with 13 bases of the junction left unmatched. Germline V gives CDR1 SGHDT, CDR2 YYEEEE. The CDR3 length is 17 residues.

The chain is built from TRBV7-8 and TRBJ2-1; TRBD2 aligns across 10 bases. V trimming: 8 bases; J trimming: 8 bases; junction bases outside the gene matches: 18. CDR1 and CDR2 from the germline V gene are SGHVS and FQNEAQ. The CDR3 is made up of 17 amino acids. CDR3 loop: CASAIPVSSGSSDEQFF. The CDR3 DNA sequence: TGTGCCAGCGCAATTCCTGTTTCTAGCGGGAGTAGTGATGAGCAGTTCTTC.

The chain uses TRBV7-2 and TRBJ1-1; the match to TRBD1 covers 7 bases. The CDR3 covers 14 residues. Per germline, CDR1 SGHTA and CDR2 FQGNSA. The trim removed 5 bases at V and 1 base at J, leaving 4 bases unmatched. The CDR3 nucleotides read TGTGCCAGCAGCGCGTACAGGGGGAACACTGAAGCTTTCTTT. Encoded protein: CASSAYRGNTEAFF.

The V gene is TRBV3-1 (or the pseudogene TRBV3-2), the J gene TRBJ2-3; a possible D gene is TRBD1 (6 bases). The CDR3 extends over 14 amino acids. With 1 base removed from V and 5 bases from J, the gap between germline ends came to 10 bases. CDR1 is LGHDT and CDR2 is YNNKEL in the germline V gene (reference sequence). CDR3 coding DNA: TGTGCCAGCAGCCAAGCCGTAGGGGGAGATACGCAGTATTTT. Its translation: CASSQAVGGDTQYF.

The chain uses TRBV28 and TRBJ1-5, with D perhaps matching TRBD1 (6 bases). Trimming left V 6 bases short and J 9 bases short, with 18 bases between. Germline loops: CDR1 MDHEN, CDR2 SYDVKM. The CDR3 has 14 amino acids. CDR3: CASRDTGPARPQHF. CDR3 sequence (DNA): TGTGCCAGCAGGGACACAGGGCCCGCACGGCCCCAGCATTTT.

This chain uses TRBV9 with TRBJ2-1, with 7 bases identical to TRBD2. From germline, CDR1 is SGDLS and CDR2 YYNGEE. The CDR3 has 13 amino acids. The J segment lost 13 bases and the V segment lost 0 bases, leaving 7 bases of the junction unmatched. In DNA form, the CDR3 reads TGTGCCAGCAGCGTAGAGGGCGGGAGTTTTCAGTTCTTC. It codes for CASSVEGGSFQFF.

In this sample, this clone turned up a few times. The chain employs TRBV5-6 and TRBJ1-2; no clear D. This CDR3 contains 14 residues. Germline V gene data show CDR1 as SGHDT and CDR2 as YYEEEE. The ends were cut back, 0 bases at V and 4 bases at J, with 10 bases in the middle. The CDR3 nucleotides read TGTGCCAGCAGCTTGGTGCGGGCTGCCTATGGCTACACCTTC. It is translated as CASSLVRAAYGYTF.

The chain has TRBV19 and TRBJ2-3; perhaps TRBD2 as D (5 bases). The V end lost 7 bases, the J end lost 0 bases, and 11 bases lay between the germline ends. CDR1 and CDR2 (germline): LNHDA, SQIVND (reference sequence). This CDR3 has 14 amino acids. This CDR3 reads CASTRAVSTDTQYF. CDR3 coding DNA: TGTGCCAGTACGCGGGCGGTGAGCACAGATACGCAGTATTTT.

V is TRBV19 and J is TRBJ2-7, with 8 bases fitting TRBD1. There are 13 residues in the CDR3. J gave up 3 bases and V 5 bases, and 3 bases lay outside the gene matches. The germline CDR1 and CDR2 sequences are LNHDA and SQIVND (reference sequence). CDR3 coding DNA: TGTGCCAGTAGTCCCGACAGGGGCTACGAGCAGTACTTC. Translation: CASSPDRGYEQYF.

DNA of the CDR3: TGTGCCAGCAACAGGGGAAGTGGGGCCAACGTCCTGACTTTC. It codes for CASNRGSGANVLTF. The chain uses TRBV28 and TRBJ2-6; 7 bases align to TRBD1. This CDR3 spans 14 amino acids. V shed 7 bases and J 3 bases; nucleotides not matched to a gene: 3. CDR1 is MDHEN and CDR2 is SYDVKM in the germline V gene.

This clone has just one count. The junction shows a germline mismatch at one end, possibly a read error. The V and J genes are TRBV25-1 and TRBJ1-4; 7 nucleotides agree with TRBD1. The CDR3 covers 12 residues. CDR1 and CDR2 (germline): MGHDK, SYGVNS. For the CDR3, the DNA is TGTGCCAGCAGTGAGACTCCCGGGACAGTACTTTTT. It is translated as CASSETPGTVLF.

This clone has a count of ten or more. This chain joins TRBV7-2 and TRBJ2-1; TRBD1 is a possible D gene (6 bases). CDR3 size: 16 residues. Trimming cost V 6 bases and J 4 bases, with 19 bases left between them. Germline V lookup: CDR1 SGHTA, CDR2 FQGNSA. This CDR3 reads CASRYIRTEYYNEQFF. In DNA, the CDR3 is TGTGCCAGCAGATACATACGGACAGAATATTACAATGAGCAGTTCTTC.

Remarks on this clone: Germline and junction disagree at one end, which may indicate a read error. The V call is TRBV7-6, the J call TRBJ2-5; D uncertain. Per the germline V gene, CDR1 is SGHVS and CDR2 is FNYEAQ. The CDR3 has 12 amino acids. The CDR3 sequence: CASSRGREAQYF. The CDR3 DNA is TGTGCCAGCAGCCGAGGAAGAGAGGCCCAGTACTTC. The whole variable domain, remainder taken from reference TRBV7-6 and TRBJ2-5, is GAGVSQSPRYKVTKRGQDVALRCDPISGHVSLYWYRQALGQGPEFLTYFNYEAQQDKSGLPNDRFSAERPEGSISTLTIQRTEQRDSAMYRCASSRGREAQYFGPGTRLLVL.

At least ten counts were recorded for this clone. The chain is built from TRBV7-2 and TRBJ1-1; D is undetermined. The CDR3 length is 12 residues. Germline-derived CDR1 and CDR2 are SGHTA and FQGNSA. Trimming took 5 bases from V and 3 from J, leaving 7 bases between them. In DNA, the CDR3 is TGTGCCAGCAGCCCCGTCCACACTGAAGCTTTCTTT. It encodes CASSPVHTEAFF.

This clone was counted once. The chain has TRBV18 and TRBJ1-4, with 7 bases matching TRBD1. This CDR3 contains 17 residues. Germline V CDR1 and CDR2: KGHSH, LQKENI. With 0 bases clipped from V and 8 bases from J, the junction kept 12 bases outside the gene matches. For the CDR3, the DNA is TGTGCCAGCTCACCACCAGGGGGCCCAGGGTCAGGAGAAAAACTGTTTTTT. Translation gives CASSPPGGPGSGEKLFF.

This clone appeared once. The chain has TRBV3-1 (or the pseudogene TRBV3-2) and TRBJ2-1; possible D gene TRBD2, 7 bases. Trimming stripped 0 bases from V and 3 bases from J, with 12 bases between. This CDR3 has 16 residues. CDR1 and CDR2 (germline): LGHDT, YNNKEL (reference sequence). DNA of the CDR3: TGTGCCAGCAGCCAAGAAGGGGGGGACTACTACAATGAGCAGTTCTTC. Translation: CASSQEGGDYYNEQFF.

The chain joins TRBV7-2 to TRBJ2-7; the match to TRBD1 covers 7 bases. CDR1 is SGHTA and CDR2 is FQGNSA in the germline V gene. J gave up 9 bases and V 1 base, and 9 bases lay outside the gene matches. The CDR3 is 14 amino acids. CDR3 in DNA: TGTGCCAGCAGCTTAGTCCAGGGGGTAACGGGGCAGTACTTC. Residues: CASSLVQGVTGQYF. Full variable domain (missing parts from reference TRBV7-2 and TRBJ2-7): GAGVSQSPSNKVTEKGKDVELRCDPISGHTALYWYRQSLGQGLEFLIYFQGNSAPDKSGLPSDRFSAERTGGSVSTLTIQRTQQEDSAVYLCASSLVQGVTGQYFGPGTRLTVT.

The chain links TRBV14 to TRBJ1-4; TRBD1 aligns across 8 bases. The CDR3 extends over 16 amino acids. In germline, CDR1 is SGHDN, CDR2 FVKESK. V gave up 4 bases and J gave up 4 bases; unmatched junction bases: 8. The CDR3 is CASSLTRTGFNEKLFF. As DNA, the CDR3 is TGTGCCAGCAGCCTTACTCGGACAGGGTTTAATGAAAAACTGTTTTTT.

V gene TRBV3-1 (or the pseudogene TRBV3-2) combines with J gene TRBJ2-1; TRBD2 agrees at 8 bases. The CDR3 extends over 15 amino acids. Trimming at V came to 1 base and at J to 3 bases, leaving 2 bases not matched to a gene. The V gene's germline CDR1 is LGHDT and CDR2 YNNKEL (reference sequence). In DNA form, the CDR3 reads TGTGCCAGCAGCCAAGCGGGAGGGGTCTACAATGAGCAGTTCTTC. Its protein product is CASSQAGGVYNEQFF.

This clone was seen only a few times. The rearrangement links TRBV28 to TRBJ1-3, with D unclear. This CDR3 is built from 15 residues. From germline, CDR1 is MDHEN and CDR2 SYDVKM. Trimming shortened V by 3 bases and J by 3 bases, and 12 bases separated the two germline ends. The CDR3 spells CASSLAGSGGNTIYF. CDR3 nucleotide sequence: TGTGCCAGCAGTTTGGCGGGGTCCGGTGGAAACACCATATATTTT.

This chain uses TRBV7-9 with TRBJ1-3; possibly TRBD1 for D (5 bases). Trimming stripped 2 bases from V and 1 base from J, with 12 bases between. This CDR3 region has 16 residues. Looked up from germline, CDR1 is SEHNR and CDR2 is FQNEAQ (reference sequence). CDR3 in DNA: TGTGCCAGCAGCTTACGGATTGACAGTTCTGGAAACACCATATATTTT. It yields the protein CASSLRIDSSGNTIYF.

The rearrangement uses TRBV18 and TRBJ1-3, with 7 bases matching TRBD1. The CDR3 totals 15 residues. With V trimmed by 3 bases and J by 4 bases, 6 bases remained unmatched. Per germline, CDR1 KGHSH and CDR2 LQKENI. The CDR3 loop is CASSPTTGPGNTIYF. The CDR3 DNA reads as TGTGCCAGCTCACCTACGACAGGGCCAGGAAACACCATATATTTT.

The chain uses TRBV7-6 and TRBJ2-3; D might be TRBD2 (6 bases). The CDR3 is made up of 16 amino acids. Trimming left V 2 bases short and J 0 bases short, with 12 bases between. CDR1 is SGHVS and CDR2 is FNYEAQ in the germline V gene. The CDR3 DNA is TGTGCCAGCAGCTTAAATGCGGGGACTAGCACAGATACGCAGTATTTT. Translation: CASSLNAGTSTDTQYF.

This chain uses TRBV11-2 with TRBJ2-1, with a possible D match to TRBD2 (6 bases). Trimming shortened V by 3 bases and J by 0 bases, and 9 bases separated the two germline ends. This CDR3 is 15 amino acids long. Germline CDR1 and CDR2: SGHAT and FQNNGV. The CDR3 nucleotides read TGTGCCAGCAGCTTGCGGGAAGGCTCCTACAATGAGCAGTTCTTC. It yields the protein CASSLREGSYNEQFF.